This record looks at one T cell receptor beta chain sequence and its context. The record originates from a study of blood T cell repertoires in COVID-19. The wider study: Sites in the United States, Italy and Spain provided acute and convalescent COVID-19 samples. T cells, B-cell-depleted T cells, or PBMCs provided the cDNA or gDNA that served as material.

CDR1 LGHDT and CDR2 YNNKEL come from the germline V gene (reference sequence). This CDR3 has 15 amino acids. The trim removed 0 bases at V and 5 bases at J, leaving 5 bases unmatched. Measured with immunoSEQ multiplex PCR; TCRdb has only the in-frame clones, and not every one. The repertoire includes about 100,000 clones, under 95% of them detected once, and 1% to 1.5% sits in the top ten. The chain couples TRBV3-1 (or the pseudogene TRBV3-2) to TRBJ1-1; 8 bases fit TRBD1. This clonotype was sampled from a woman aged 25 to 39 with acute or convalescent COVID-19. Sequenced: peripheral blood. For the CDR3, the DNA is TGTGCCAGCAGCCAAGAAACAGGGGGGTGGACTGAAGCTTTCTTT. As protein: CASSQETGGWTEAFF.